This T cell receptor (beta chain) appears in the sequencing data of a study of OX40 agonist ivuxolimab in advanced cancers. Study-wide findings and caveats: Both blood CD4+ and CD8+ T cells showed clonal growth by week 6 at 0.1 to 3.0 mg/kg. On average, CD8+ T cells had more expanded clones than CD4+. Low clonal expansion, among the lowest seen, marked partial responders at 0.1-3.0 mg/kg.

Clones were read by immunoSEQ multiplex PCR, and TCRdb kept only the in-frame ones, dropping some. Of about 76,000 clones detected, 70% to 90% appear once; the ten largest clones hold approximately 5.5%. The CDR3 has 16 amino acids. V was shortened by 4 bases and J by 2 bases, with 17 bases between the two germline ends. This clone showed up just once. Its antigen remains unknown. The sample here was CD4+ or CD8+ T cells sorted from blood, taken in a trial of the OX40 agonist ivuxolimab. The TCR comes from an adult with an advanced solid tumor such as melanoma, head and neck, liver or kidney cancer. The chain combines TRBV23-1 with TRBJ1-1; D call uncertain. TRBV23-1 is an ORF, and what it does is uncertain. The CDR3 here is CASSPPSRRPNTEAFF. The CDR3 DNA reads TGCGCCAGCAGTCCCCCCAGTCGCAGGCCCAACACTGAAGCTTTCTTT.